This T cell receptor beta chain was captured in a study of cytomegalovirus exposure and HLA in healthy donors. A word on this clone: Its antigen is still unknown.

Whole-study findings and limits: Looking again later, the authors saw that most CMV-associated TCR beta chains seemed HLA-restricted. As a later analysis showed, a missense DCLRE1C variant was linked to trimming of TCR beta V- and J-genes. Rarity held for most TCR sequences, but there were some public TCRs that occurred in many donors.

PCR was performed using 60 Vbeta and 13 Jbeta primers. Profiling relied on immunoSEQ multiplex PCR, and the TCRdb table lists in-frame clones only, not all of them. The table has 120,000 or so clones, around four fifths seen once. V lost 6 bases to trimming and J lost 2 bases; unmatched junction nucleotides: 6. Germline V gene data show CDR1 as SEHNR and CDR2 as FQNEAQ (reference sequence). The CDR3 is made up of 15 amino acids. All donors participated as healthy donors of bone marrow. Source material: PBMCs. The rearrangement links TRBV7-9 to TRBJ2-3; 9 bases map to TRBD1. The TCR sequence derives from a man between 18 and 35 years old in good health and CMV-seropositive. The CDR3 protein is CASRWDREITDTQYF. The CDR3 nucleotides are TGTGCCAGCAGGTGGGACAGGGAGATCACAGATACGCAGTATTTT.